This T cell receptor (beta chain) was captured by sequencing in a study of T cell responses to AZD1222 COVID-19 vaccine. Across the whole study: Pooling was applied to second doses at about 4 or about 12 weeks. Findings and limits, study-wide: Spike-specific TCR breadth and depth rose after two AZD1222 doses.

Germline V gives CDR1 SGHKS, CDR2 YYEKEE (reference sequence). CDR3 length equals 15 residues. V trimming: 4 bases; J trimming: 5 bases; junction bases outside the gene matches: 11. As regards this clone: What it recognizes is unknown.

Assay: immunoSEQ multiplex PCR; the TCRdb copy retains only in-frame clones and omits some. The sample yields 120,000 to 150,000 clones, about 87% seen once. The genes are TRBV5-5 and TRBJ1-2; 7 nucleotides agree with TRBD1. The source was peripheral blood, collected on day 0 of AZD1222 vaccination. The clonotype originates from an adult in good health. The CDR3 DNA is TGTGCCAGCAGCCAAAGCGACAGGGTCGTGTATGGCTACACCTTC. Protein sequence: CASSQSDRVVYGYTF.